These T cell receptor beta chains were read from a single sample in a study of T-cell reconstitution after alpha-beta-depleted transplantation in children. TCRdb re-analysed the PCR reads in MiXCR, keeping a single row per CDR3 protein. The table includes 400,000 to 550,000 distinct CDR3 sequences, about 11% detected once. Material: PBMCs, obtained before TCRalphabeta/CD19-depleted stem cell transplant. These receptors were taken from a child aged 2-15 years with inherited bone marrow failure, due to receive a stem cell transplant. CDR3s leave out the opening cysteine and the closing phenylalanine or tryptophan. Only part of the rows carry a size: once, few, many, or a class if the clone is expanded.

TRBV21-1 many ASIAIAGGHTQY
TRBV6-5 NA ASSYSRNAGNTIY
TRBV20-1 many SAGAGGRVSPLH
TRBV12-3/TRBV12-4 NA ASPPQGREQF
TRBV23-1 few ASSQFHRAAEDTQY
TRBV5-1 many ASQGADYGYT
TRBV9 many ASSVAPAGLTDTQY
TRBV6-1 many ASSDTGLGSNQPQH
TRBV28 few ASSLFENSETYEQY
TRBV20-1 many SASGTVRPDTQY
TRBV4-1 many ASSQMGQGLDEQY
TRBV23-1 NA ASSQSPRGSYNEQF
TRBV20-1 NA SAQAQGQGQNIQY
TRBV12-3/TRBV12-4 many ASSLRVPGQWGYT
TRBV20-1 few SAGGLAPYNEQF
TRBV7-9 many ASSFGSSYEQY
TRBV7-6 many ASSPDRRGIQRTPYNEQF
TRBV27 many ASSLSGGWAYEQY
TRBV29-1 many SVVIFPWSS
TRBV5-1 many ASSLLQNEQF
TRBV5-1 many ASDPGGEETQY
TRBV10-3 many ATGTSGSQLAKNIQY
TRBV7-9 many ASSPLSETTDTQY
TRBV6-1 many ASTSGGSDTDTQY
TRBV3-1 many ASSQGAGFYNEQF
TRBV6-5 many ASSSSLFYGYT
TRBV7-9 NA ASSSPGSEAF
TRBV10-3 NA AISESKGFDYGYT
TRBV15 NA ATSRDGLEKDEQY
TRBV10-3 many AISESGGRRETQY
TRBV7-9 many ASSSIKDSKWLYEQY
TRBV7-2 NA ASSLWGLGDYNEQF
TRBV27 NA ASSLSWAAVSGANVLT
TRBV20-1 few SARAPAGGGYNEQF
TRBV29-1 many SVNPVSSSYNEQF
TRBV3-1 many ASSPRTGLALEVEF
TRBV28 many ASSYTMNAYEQY
TRBV12-3/TRBV12-4 many ASTPGDRGYEQY
TRBV27 many ASSLSFLRDSQETQY
TRBV19 NA ASIETGRDNQPQH
TRBV7-2 many ASSRTGTGEETQY
TRBV3-1 many ASSQDSFEAF
TRBV12-3/TRBV12-4 NA ASSPSGGNTIY
TRBV20-1 many SARSRTSGRVVPETQY
TRBV20-1 many SARPPGGRAEQY
TRBV10-3 many AIRRAGEVDEQY